The sequence of this T cell receptor (beta chain) was determined in a study of T cells in Graves' hyperthyroidism and ophthalmopathy. Study-level findings and limits: Blood also carried most thyroid clonotypes expanded above 0.001. A model of 13 V-J pairs discriminated ophthalmopathy from stable hyperthyroidism.

The investigators amplified TCR beta CDR3 regions from RNA transcripts. The study used the HTBI primer set for a first-round RT-PCR of the TCR CDR3. TCRdb reprocessed the multiplex PCR reads via MiXCR and lists one record per CDR3 protein. The sample comprises 650,000 to 700,000 distinct CDR3 sequences, roughly 17% of which are singletons, and around 15% rests with the top ten. The V segment lost 2 bases and the J segment 4 bases; nucleotides outside the gene matches: 14. The CDR3 has 17 amino acids. CDR1 is DFQATT, CDR2 SNEGSKA, per germline (reference sequence). Aged 18 to 65, the patients had hyperthyroidism that was newly diagnosed and had lasted under 2 months. Researchers barred patients who had uncontrolled infection, other autoimmune disease, pregnancy or lactation. A word on this clonotype: The target antigen is unknown.

This chain uses TRBV20-1 with TRBJ2-3; 8 nucleotides agree with TRBD1. The sequence was obtained from a man aged 45-65 years with Graves' hyperthyroidism. The specimen was blood. Written as DNA, the CDR3 is TGCAGTGCTAGACCCGGACAGGGTCTGTCGCGCCCAGATACGCAGTATTTT. Amino acids: CSARPGQGLSRPDTQYF.